Given below is one T cell receptor beta chain in context. TCRdb's copy holds only in-frame clones and misses some; the assay was immunoSEQ multiplex PCR. This sample has 85,000 to 95,000 clones; less than 96% occur once, and the top ten carry about 0.34%. The data derive from a study of technical replicates of blood from a few donors. Germline CDR1 LGHNA, CDR2 YNFKEQ. V gave up 10 bases and J gave up 5 bases; unmatched junction bases: 10. The CDR3 extends over 14 amino acids. The chain combines TRBV4-2 with TRBJ2-1, with 8 bases that match TRBD2. This clonotype was sampled from a human donor in good health. Sequenced sample: T cells isolated from PBMCs. The CDR3 sequence: CATGRAGENNEQFF. Here the CDR3 DNA reads TGTGCCACCGGCAGAGCGGGGGAAAACAATGAGCAGTTCTTC.